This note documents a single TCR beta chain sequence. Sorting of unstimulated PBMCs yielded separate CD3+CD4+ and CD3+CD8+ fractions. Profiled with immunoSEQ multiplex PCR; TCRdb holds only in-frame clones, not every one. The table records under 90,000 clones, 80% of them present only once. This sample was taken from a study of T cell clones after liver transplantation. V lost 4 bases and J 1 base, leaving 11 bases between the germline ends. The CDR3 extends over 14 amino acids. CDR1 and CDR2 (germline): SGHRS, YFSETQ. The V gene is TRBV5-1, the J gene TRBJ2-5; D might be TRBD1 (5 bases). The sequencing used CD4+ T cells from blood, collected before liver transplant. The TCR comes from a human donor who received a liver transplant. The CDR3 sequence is CASSQGSSQETQYF. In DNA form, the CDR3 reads TGCGCCAGCAGCCAGGGCTCGAGCCAAGAGACCCAGTACTTC. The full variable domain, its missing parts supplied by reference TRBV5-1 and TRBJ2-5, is KAGVTQTPRYLIKTRGQQVTLSCSPISGHRSVSWYQQTPGQGLQFLFEYFSETQRNKGNFPGRFSGRQFSNSRSEMNVSTLELGDSALYLCASSQGSSQETQYFGPGTRLLVL.